Listed below are T cell receptor beta chains from one sample, sequenced in a study of beta chain features in type 1 diabetes. Profiling relied on immunoSEQ multiplex PCR, and the TCRdb table lists in-frame clones only, not all of them. Of about 710,000 clones listed, roughly an eighth were seen once; the top ten hold nearly 0.04%. Specimen: naive CD4+ T cells from blood. Receptors originate from a man between 18 and 35 years old with type 1 diabetes. Both conserved end residues are part of each CDR3. The D gene is left open where the match is weak. For some rows the clone size is stated as once, few or many, or as a class when expanded; others skip it.

size: .; V: TRBV4-3; J: TRBJ2-6; D: .; CDR3: CASSQGSGAGANVLTF; DNA: TGCGCCAGCAGCCAAGGGTCAGGTGCTGGGGCCAACGTCCTGACTTTC
size: few; V: TRBV5-4; J: TRBJ2-2; D: .; CDR3: CASSTDVQDGELFF; DNA: TGTGCCAGCAGTACGGACGTCCAGGACGGGGAGCTGTTTTTT
size: few; V: TRBV11-2; J: TRBJ2-1; D: .; CDR3: CASSSDHNEQFF; DNA: TGTGCCAGCAGCTCCGACCACAATGAGCAGTTCTTC
size: few; V: TRBV6-1; J: TRBJ2-1; D: .; CDR3: CASSVMDYSRGEQFF; DNA: TGTGCCAGCAGTGTCATGGACTACTCCAGGGGGGAGCAGTTCTTC
size: few; V: TRBV29-1; J: TRBJ2-2; D: TRBD2; CDR3: CSVEPLAGVSNTGELFF; DNA: TGCAGCGTTGAACCCCTAGCGGGGGTATCGAACACCGGGGAGCTGTTTTTT
size: .; V: TRBV11-2; J: TRBJ1-2; D: TRBD1; CDR3: CASSSRDRVNYGYTF; DNA: TGTGCCAGCAGCTCCCGGGACAGGGTGAACTATGGCTACACCTTC
size: few; V: TRBV6-5; J: TRBJ2-5; D: .; CDR3: CASSFGTETQYF; DNA: TGTGCCAGCAGTTTTGGTACAGAGACCCAGTACTTC
size: .; V: TRBV11-1; J: TRBJ2-3; D: TRBD1; CDR3: CAGRDRVGDTQYF; DNA: TGTGCCGGACGGGACAGGGTCGGGGATACGCAGTATTTT
size: .; V: TRBV5-1; J: TRBJ2-1; D: .; CDR3: CASSLGGAISYNEQFF; DNA: TGCGCCAGCAGCTTGGGTGGGGCCATCTCCTACAATGAGCAGTTCTTC
size: .; V: TRBV5-6; J: TRBJ1-1; D: .; CDR3: CASSLWAPTEAFF; DNA: TGTGCCAGCAGCTTGTGGGCCCCCACTGAAGCTTTCTTT
size: few; V: TRBV9; J: TRBJ1-1; D: .; CDR3: CASSVVEASNTEAFF; DNA: TGTGCCAGCAGCGTAGTGGAGGCTTCGAACACTGAAGCTTTCTTT
size: few; V: TRBV19; J: TRBJ2-1; D: .; CDR3: CASSNPGRTYNEQFF; DNA: TGTGCCAGTAGTAACCCGGGACGGACATACAATGAGCAGTTCTTC
size: few; V: TRBV18; J: TRBJ1-2; D: TRBD1; CDR3: CASSLAGTGGNYGYTF; DNA: TGTGCCAGCTCCCTCGCCGGGACAGGGGGCAACTATGGCTACACCTTC
size: few; V: TRBV10-3; J: TRBJ2-1; D: TRBD1; CDR3: CAISEGGQGIAYNEQFF; DNA: TGTGCCATCAGTGAGGGCGGACAGGGTATCGCCTACAATGAGCAGTTCTTC
size: .; V: TRBV28; J: TRBJ2-7; D: TRBD2; CDR3: CASSTGTSIEQYF; DNA: TGTGCCAGCAGTACCGGGACTAGCATCGAGCAGTACTTC
size: few; V: TRBV30; J: TRBJ2-7; D: .; CDR3: CAWSEQSYEQYF; DNA: TGTGCCTGGAGTGAACAGTCCTACGAGCAGTACTTC
size: .; V: TRBV5-1; J: TRBJ1-2; D: .; CDR3: CASSLAGLSRYGYTF; DNA: TGCGCCAGCAGCTTGGCCGGACTATCCCGCTATGGCTACACCTTC
size: few; V: TRBV5-1; J: TRBJ1-1; D: .; CDR3: CASSLGTPMNTEAFF; DNA: TGCGCCAGCAGCCTGGGGACACCCATGAACACTGAAGCTTTCTTT
size: few; V: TRBV5-1; J: TRBJ1-1; D: .; CDR3: CASSLDPGGNTEAFF; DNA: TGCGCCAGCAGCTTAGACCCCGGCGGCAACACTGAAGCTTTCTTT
size: once; V: TRBV6-5; J: TRBJ1-4; D: .; CDR3: CASSYSLAGANEKLFF; DNA: TGTGCCAGCAGTTACTCTTTAGCAGGGGCTAATGAAAAACTGTTTTTT
size: .; V: TRBV27; J: TRBJ2-7; D: .; CDR3: CASSWGLLYEQYF; DNA: TGTGCCAGCAGTTGGGGCTTACTCTACGAGCAGTACTTC
size: once; V: TRBV18; J: TRBJ2-5; D: TRBD2; CDR3: CASSPASGAVETQYF; DNA: TGTGCCAGCTCACCAGCTAGCGGGGCGGTTGAGACCCAGTACTTC
size: .; V: TRBV13; J: TRBJ1-6; D: .; CDR3: CASSIYRSSYNSPLHF; DNA: TGTGCCAGCAGCATCTACAGGAGCTCCTATAATTCACCCCTCCACTTT
size: .; V: TRBV4-2; J: TRBJ2-3; D: TRBD2; CDR3: CASSQAPWGGRRDTQYF; DNA: TGTGCCAGCAGCCAAGCCCCGTGGGGCGGGAGGAGGGATACGCAGTATTTT
size: .; V: TRBV27; J: TRBJ2-1; D: .; CDR3: CASSLVGRQSNEQFF; DNA: TGTGCCAGCAGTTTAGTAGGCCGCCAATCCAATGAGCAGTTCTTC
size: few; V: TRBV29-1; J: TRBJ2-1; D: TRBD1; CDR3: CSVEGQGASPGYEQFF; DNA: TGCAGCGTTGAGGGACAGGGGGCATCCCCGGGCTATGAGCAGTTCTTC
size: .; V: TRBV9; J: TRBJ1-1; D: .; CDR3: CASSGVTGTTEAFF; DNA: TGTGCCAGCAGCGGAGTAACAGGGACCACTGAAGCTTTCTTT
size: few; V: TRBV19; J: TRBJ1-1; D: .; CDR3: CASSRDRRNTEAFF; DNA: TGTGCCAGTAGCCGGGACCGACGGAACACTGAAGCTTTCTTT
size: few; V: TRBV5-6; J: TRBJ1-2; D: .; CDR3: CASSLDRANYGYTF; DNA: TGTGCCAGCAGTCTGGACAGAGCTAACTATGGCTACACCTTC
size: few; V: TRBV4-3; J: TRBJ2-5; D: .; CDR3: CASSQVLIGETQYF; DNA: TGCGCCAGCAGCCAAGTTCTAATAGGGGAGACCCAGTACTTC
size: few; V: TRBV9; J: TRBJ2-7; D: .; CDR3: CASSVPTQRYF; DNA: TGTGCCAGCAGCGTTCCCACTCAGCGGTACTTC
size: .; V: TRBV5-4; J: TRBJ1-1; D: .; CDR3: CASSLNSRDTEAFF; DNA: TGTGCCAGCAGCTTGAACAGTCGGGACACTGAAGCTTTCTTT
size: .; V: TRBV7-2; J: TRBJ2-7; D: .; CDR3: CASSLLDNYEQYF; DNA: TGTGCCAGCAGCTTACTAGACAACTACGAGCAGTACTTC
size: .; V: TRBV18; J: TRBJ2-7; D: .; CDR3: CASSLSSYEQYF; DNA: TGTGCCAGCTCACTTTCCTCCTACGAGCAGTACTTC
size: .; V: TRBV4-3; J: TRBJ1-2; D: TRBD1; CDR3: CASSQEVRTGSSPLYGYTF; DNA: TGCGCCAGCAGCCAAGAAGTCAGGACAGGGAGTAGTCCCCTCTATGGCTACACCTTC
size: .; V: TRBV6-5; J: TRBJ2-7; D: TRBD1; CDR3: CASSYSQGASYEQYF; DNA: TGTGCCAGCAGTTACTCACAGGGGGCCTCCTACGAGCAGTACTTC
size: .; V: TRBV18; J: TRBJ2-7; D: TRBD2; CDR3: CASSPSTSGSYEQYF; DNA: TGTGCCAGCTCACCCTCGACTAGCGGGAGCTACGAGCAGTACTTC
size: .; V: TRBV4-2; J: TRBJ2-6; D: .; CDR3: CASSPAGGSSGANVLTF; DNA: TGTGCCAGCAGCCCAGCCGGGGGCAGCTCTGGGGCCAACGTCCTGACTTTC
size: few; V: TRBV28; J: TRBJ2-7; D: .; CDR3: CASSLVTYEQYF; DNA: TGTGCCAGCAGTTTAGTAACCTACGAGCAGTACTTC
size: .; V: TRBV5-1; J: TRBJ2-1; D: .; CDR3: CASSPRVDPLGAYNEQFF; DNA: TGCGCCAGCAGCCCTCGGGTCGATCCCCTCGGGGCCTACAATGAGCAGTTCTTC
size: few; V: TRBV5-1; J: TRBJ1-1; D: .; CDR3: CASSRPERHTVGEAFF; DNA: TGCGCCAGCAGCCGACCTGAAAGACACACGGTCGGGGAAGCTTTCTTT
size: .; V: TRBV5-6; J: TRBJ1-1; D: .; CDR3: CASSLDRGIGTEAFF; DNA: TGTGCCAGCAGCTTGGACAGAGGGATCGGCACTGAAGCTTTCTTT
size: few; V: TRBV5-1; J: TRBJ2-1; D: TRBD2; CDR3: CASSLSPSGRSNNEQFF; DNA: TGCGCCAGCAGCTTGTCCCCTAGCGGGAGGTCTAACAATGAGCAGTTCTTC
size: .; V: TRBV2; J: TRBJ1-5; D: TRBD1; CDR3: CASSERDRLRPQHF; DNA: TGTGCCAGCAGTGAGCGGGACAGATTACGGCCCCAGCATTTT
size: few; V: TRBV7-9; J: TRBJ2-3; D: TRBD1; CDR3: CASSLTGGSTDTQYF; DNA: TGTGCCAGCAGCTTAACAGGGGGCTCGACAGATACGCAGTATTTT